Below, one T cell receptor beta chain is given with its context. The sample is drawn from a study of early T cells in non-severe SARS-CoV-2 infection. Germline V gives CDR1 LGHDT, CDR2 YNNKEL (reference sequence). The CDR3 contains 16 residues. Trimming took off 4 bases at V and 2 bases at J, with 12 bases between the two ends. Via MiXCR, TCRdb re-called the 5' RACE reads, giving one row per CDR3 protein. The sample has tens of thousands of distinct CDR3 sequences, 20% to 25% seen once. The chain links TRBV3-1 to TRBJ2-6, with D uncertain. The sequenced sample was whole blood, obtained at baseline. This TCR derives from an adult who was a healthcare worker with PCR-confirmed SARS-CoV-2 infection or an uninfected control (not recorded which). The CDR3: CASSPMITPGANVLTF. The CDR3 region has the DNA TGTGCCAGCAGCCCCATGATAACGCCTGGGGCCAACGTCCTGACTTTC.